This T cell receptor (beta chain) was sequenced for a study of Ad26.COV2.S vaccination and SARS-CoV-2 variants. Study context: Recipients of Ad26.COV2.S got it intramuscularly, once or twice 56 days apart.

Germline lookup yields CDR1 SGHRS and CDR2 YFSETQ. The CDR3 extends over 16 amino acids. The ends lost 0 bases at V and 6 bases at J; junction bases unmatched: 6. Using immunoSEQ multiplex PCR, the repertoire was profiled, and TCRdb retains in-frame clones only, with some absent. The sample includes about 350,000 clones, 75% to 90% of them seen just once. Findings and limits, study-wide: Breadth and depth estimates from TCRs may understate total T cell responses. The authors reported substantial breadth in spike-specific CD8+ and CD4+ T cell responses after vaccination.

Treatment: around 19 received Ad26.COV2.S at low or high dose, single or two shots; about 5 received placebo; per-sample allocation not given. Specimen acquisition occurred on day 63 following the initial vaccine or placebo injection. Participants' vaccine, an Ad26 vector, delivered Wuhan-strain SARS-CoV-2 spike. This clone was recorded once. Its antigen remains unknown. Sequencing used peripheral blood, obtained in a trial of Ad26.COV2.S vaccine versus placebo. The source of this sequence is a person aged 18-60 years who received the Ad26.COV2.S COVID-19 vaccine or a placebo. The gene calls are TRBV5-1 and TRBJ2-2, with TRBD1 identical over 9 bases. CDR3 amino acids: CASSLAGTGTSGELFF. DNA of the CDR3: TGCGCCAGCAGCTTGGCCGGGACAGGGACATCCGGGGAGCTGTTTTTT. The whole variable domain, filled in from reference TRBV5-1 and TRBJ2-2, reads KAGVTQTPRYLIKTRGQQVTLSCSPISGHRSVSWYQQTPGQGLQFLFEYFSETQRNKGNFPGRFSGRQFSNSRSEMNVSTLELGDSALYLCASSLAGTGTSGELFFGEGSRLTVL.